This paragraph covers one T cell receptor beta chain sequence. The table came from immunoSEQ multiplex PCR; TCRdb's copy has only in-frame clones and leaves some out. Of about 320,000 clones listed, roughly 90% are singletons. Participant ages covered about 18 to 95 years across 24 US areas. Assignment of participants to cohorts was predicated upon participant-reported clinical history. The V end lost 6 bases, the J end lost 3 bases, and 12 bases lay between the germline ends. The CDR3 consists of 13 residues. Germline CDR1 LNHDA, CDR2 SQIVND (reference sequence). The entry originates in a study of blood T cell repertoires in COVID-19.

The chain combines TRBV19 with TRBJ2-7; D is perhaps TRBD1 (5 bases). The receptor was isolated from a man aged 55 to 70 who had recovered from COVID-19. Sequenced sample: PBMCs or T cells enriched from blood (not recorded which). CDR3 coding DNA: TGTGCCAGTAGCAAAACGGACAACTACGAGCAGTACTTC. It translates to CASSKTDNYEQYF.